This T cell receptor beta chain is from a study of blood T cell repertoires in COVID-19. About the study: Samples of COVID-19 (acute and convalescent) were obtained from the United States, Italy and Spain.

CDR3 length: 15 amino acids. V lost 0 bases to trimming and J lost 2 bases; unmatched junction nucleotides: 2. Germline assignment: CDR1 SGHDT and CDR2 YYEEEE. In the original analysis: Nucleated cell number was recorded as an estimate derived from reference gene primer amplification. TCRdb keeps only in-frame clones here, not all; method: immunoSEQ multiplex PCR. V and J calls and clone size follow that table, whereas D and trimming were derived from the DNA. The sample lists about 480,000 clones; 75% to 90% were seen once. The origin of this receptor is a man aged 18 to 29 with COVID-19, enrolled during active disease. The sequenced sample was peripheral blood. This chain links TRBV5-6 with TRBJ2-7, with 10 bases matching TRBD2. The CDR3 DNA follows: TGTGCCAGCAGCTTGGCACTAGCGGGAACCTACGAGCAGTACTTC. It yields the protein CASSLALAGTYEQYF.